Shown below are 11 T cell receptor beta chains from a single sample sequenced in a study of control samples from healthy donors and cancer patients. Profiled with immunoSEQ multiplex PCR; TCRdb holds only in-frame clones, not every one. The sample holds some 130,000 clones, roughly 92% seen once. Sequencing was performed on blood. The receptors were gathered from a young man in good health.

This clone was seen a few times. The gene calls are TRBV3-1 (or the pseudogene TRBV3-2) and TRBJ1-3; D remains ambiguous. Deletions cut 1 base from V and 0 bases from J, with 7 bases between. The CDR3 is 15 residues long. CDR1 LGHDT and CDR2 YNNKEL come from the germline V gene (reference sequence). CDR3 region: CASSQVSYSGNTIYF. CDR3 DNA: TGTGCCAGCAGCCAAGTGTCCTACTCTGGAAACACCATATATTTT.

This clone came up a few times. The chain has TRBV27 and TRBJ1-2; D is possibly TRBD1 (6 bases). This CDR3 is 14 amino acids long. Germline V gene sequence: CDR1 MNHEY, CDR2 SMNVEV (reference sequence). Deletions cut 6 bases from V and 3 bases from J, with 14 bases between. CDR3 protein: CASSITGNHYGYTF. CDR3 nucleotides: TGTGCCAGCAGCATTACAGGGAATCACTATGGCTACACCTTC.

V is TRBV19 and J is TRBJ2-7, with D possibly matching TRBD2 (6 bases). Germline V lookup: CDR1 LNHDA, CDR2 SQIVND (reference sequence). V gave up 3 bases and J gave up 10 bases, with 16 bases separating them. CDR3 size: 13 residues. The CDR3 protein is CASSITTGTSQYF. In nucleotides, the CDR3 is TGTGCCAGTAGTATTACGACCGGGACTTCCCAGTACTTC.

The chain joins TRBV7-2 to TRBJ2-1; 10 nucleotides agree with TRBD2. J was trimmed by 1 base and V by 6 bases; bases with no gene match: 3. This CDR3 has 15 amino acids. Germline CDR1 and CDR2: SGHTA and FQGNSA. The CDR3 is CASSYSGGSYNEQFF. In nucleotides, the CDR3 is TGTGCCAGCAGTTATAGCGGGGGGTCCTACAATGAGCAGTTCTTC.

The chain combines TRBV6-5 with TRBJ2-5, with D possibly matching TRBD1 (5 bases). Germline V CDR1 and CDR2: MNHEY, SVGAGI. The CDR3 runs to 14 residues. V lost 6 bases, J lost 5 bases, and 16 bases lay in between. CDR3 in amino acids: CASRGAGLWETQYF. CDR3 bases: TGTGCCAGCAGAGGGGCTGGGCTTTGGGAGACCCAGTACTTC.

The chain couples TRBV6-6 to TRBJ2-7; D gene uncertain. Germline V gene lookup returns CDR1 MNHNY and CDR2 SVGAGI (reference sequence). Deletions cut 5 bases from V and 6 bases from J, with 14 bases between. The CDR3 covers 13 residues. The CDR3: CASSLEYYGEQYF. CDR3 nucleotide sequence: TGTGCCAGCAGTCTGGAGTACTATGGCGAGCAGTACTTC.

The chain links TRBV4-1 to TRBJ2-5, with no clear D. The CDR3 contains 14 residues. V was shortened by 0 bases and J by 5 bases, with 10 bases between the two germline ends. CDR1 and CDR2 (germline): MGHRA, YSYEKL. The CDR3 DNA reads TGCGCCAGCAGCCAAGAAAAGCCGTGGGAGACCCAGTACTTC. Translating gives CASSQEKPWETQYF.

This chain links TRBV19 with TRBJ1-4; D gene uncertain. Germline CDR1 and CDR2: LNHDA and SQIVND (reference sequence). Trimming took off 1 base at V and 5 bases at J, with 11 bases between the two ends. This CDR3 spans 15 amino acids. The DNA for the CDR3 is TGTGCCAGTAGTATAGGAGTGGCCTCCAATGAAAAACTGTTTTTT. Translated: CASSIGVASNEKLFF.

The rearrangement uses TRBV7-9 and TRBJ2-1, with D unclear. From germline, CDR1 is SEHNR and CDR2 FQNEAQ (reference sequence). The CDR3 runs to 11 residues. V was shortened by 5 bases and J by 2 bases, with 1 base between the two germline ends. The chain's CDR3 is CASSTYNEQFF. CDR3 in DNA: TGTGCCAGCAGCACCTACAATGAGCAGTTCTTC.

The rearrangement joins TRBV4-1 to TRBJ1-4; D is uncertain. The CDR3 totals 16 residues. Per germline, CDR1 MGHRA and CDR2 YSYEKL. V was pared by 1 base and J by 7 bases, with 16 bases between. Written as DNA, the CDR3 is TGCGCCAGCAGCCAAGTGGTCGGGATAACGGGTGAAAAACTGTTTTTT. It encodes CASSQVVGITGEKLFF.

This clone has just one count. The chain carries TRBV21-1 and TRBJ1-2; the table gives TRBD1 as D, unverified against the DNA. TRBV21-1 is a documented pseudogene. CDR3 length: 15 amino acids. The CDR3 loop is CASSKVRGVGYGYTF. The CDR3 DNA follows: TGTGCCAGCAGCAAAGTCAGGGGGGTTGGCTATGGCTACACCTTC.